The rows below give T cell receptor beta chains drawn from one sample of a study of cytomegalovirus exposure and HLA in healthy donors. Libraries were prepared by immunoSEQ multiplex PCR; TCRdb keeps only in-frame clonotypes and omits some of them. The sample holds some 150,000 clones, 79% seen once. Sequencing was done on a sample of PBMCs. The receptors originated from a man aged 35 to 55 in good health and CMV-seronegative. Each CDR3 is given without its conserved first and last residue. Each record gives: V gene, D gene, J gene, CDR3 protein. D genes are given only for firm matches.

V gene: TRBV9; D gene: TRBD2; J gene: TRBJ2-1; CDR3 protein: ASSLTGGGYNEQF
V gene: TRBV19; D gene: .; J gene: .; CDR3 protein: ASAEPDFVKNEQF
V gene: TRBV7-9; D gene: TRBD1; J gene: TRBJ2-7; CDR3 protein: ASSRRQGTIYEQY
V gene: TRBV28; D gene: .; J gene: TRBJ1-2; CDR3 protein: ASSFRDYGYT
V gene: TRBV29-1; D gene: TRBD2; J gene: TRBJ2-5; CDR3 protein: SVQKGTSRETQY
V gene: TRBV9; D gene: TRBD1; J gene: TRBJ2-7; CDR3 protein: ASSVVPNRGLYEQY
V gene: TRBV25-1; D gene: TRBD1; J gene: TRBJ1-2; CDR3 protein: ASAVQGAEYGYT
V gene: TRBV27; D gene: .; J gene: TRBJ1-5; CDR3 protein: ASTARRGRGSNQPQH
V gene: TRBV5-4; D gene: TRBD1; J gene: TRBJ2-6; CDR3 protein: ASSPRDRSSGANGLT
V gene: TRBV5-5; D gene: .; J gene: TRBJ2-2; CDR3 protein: ASSYNAGELF
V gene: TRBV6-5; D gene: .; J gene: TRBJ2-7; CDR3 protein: ASSYSGHSYEQY
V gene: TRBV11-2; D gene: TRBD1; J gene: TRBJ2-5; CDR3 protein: ASSLRLGTGRYQETQY
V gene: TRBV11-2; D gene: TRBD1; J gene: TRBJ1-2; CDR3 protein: ASSLKTDRVGYT
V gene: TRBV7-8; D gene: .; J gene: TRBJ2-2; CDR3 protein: ASSSRGGELF
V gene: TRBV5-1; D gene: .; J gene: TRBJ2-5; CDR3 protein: ASSLGGGSFGWETQY
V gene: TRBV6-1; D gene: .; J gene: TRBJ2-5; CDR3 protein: ASSDARRGPEWETQY
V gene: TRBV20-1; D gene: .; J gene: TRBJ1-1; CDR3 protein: SASGGTEAF
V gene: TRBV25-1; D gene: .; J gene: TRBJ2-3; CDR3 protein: ASHSDTQY
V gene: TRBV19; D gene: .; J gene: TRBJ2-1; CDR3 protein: ASRYSTMSSYNEQF
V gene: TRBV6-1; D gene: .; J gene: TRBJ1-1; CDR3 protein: ASSDRVYEAF
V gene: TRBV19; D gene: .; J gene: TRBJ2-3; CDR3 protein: ASSVSGDSDTQY
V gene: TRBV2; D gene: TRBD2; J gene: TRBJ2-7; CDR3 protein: ASSEWLAGAYEQY
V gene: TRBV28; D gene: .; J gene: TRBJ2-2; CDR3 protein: ASRPDYGTGFTGELF
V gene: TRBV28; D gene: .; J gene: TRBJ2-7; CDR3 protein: ASSFAQGRNEQY
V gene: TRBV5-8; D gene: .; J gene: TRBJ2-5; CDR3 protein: ASSLEGASQETQY